Each of the 31 T cell receptor beta chains below was sequenced from the same sample in a study of blood T cell repertoires in COVID-19. Sequenced by immunoSEQ multiplex PCR; TCRdb stores in-frame clones only, minus some. The repertoire holds around 200,000 clones, around nine tenths seen once, with approximately 0.66% in the top ten. Sequenced input: peripheral blood. Every receptor here comes from a man aged 35 to 55 with acute or convalescent COVID-19.

The V call is TRBV10-3, the J call TRBJ1-4, with D possibly matching TRBD1 (5 bases). Germline values: CDR1 ENHRY, CDR2 SYGVKD. V gave up 3 bases and J gave up 8 bases, with 10 bases separating them. CDR3 length equals 13 residues. The CDR3 spells CAISETGWEKLFF. The CDR3 bases are TGTGCCATCAGTGAAACAGGCTGGGAAAAACTGTTTTTT.

The rearrangement joins TRBV5-1 to TRBJ2-7, with 8 nucleotides matching TRBD1. Germline CDR1 SGHRS, CDR2 YFSETQ. V lost 1 base to trimming and J lost 13 bases; unmatched junction nucleotides: 4. The CDR3 totals 11 residues. The CDR3 loop is CASSLTGGLYF. The CDR3 DNA follows: TGCGCCAGCAGCTTGACAGGGGGGCTTTACTTC.

The table lists this clone with a count of one. V usage is TRBV28 and J usage is TRBJ2-4; the match to TRBD2 covers 9 bases. Germline V gene data show CDR1 as MDHEN and CDR2 as SYDVKM. This CDR3 region has 20 residues. V dropped 1 base and J dropped 2; count of bases not matched to a gene: 15. The CDR3, as DNA: TGTGCCAGCAGTTTATACTCAGGCGGGAGGGCCCTCGGGACCAAAAACATTCAGTACTTC. This codes for CASSLYSGGRALGTKNIQYF.

The J gene is TRBJ2-7, the V gene TRBV28, with TRBD1 matching over 7 bases. From germline, CDR1 is MDHEN and CDR2 SYDVKM. V dropped 6 bases and J dropped 2; count of bases not matched to a gene: 10. The CDR3 totals 15 residues. The CDR3 coding sequence is TGTGCCAGCAGCCTAGACAGGGTATTAACCTACGAGCAGTACTTC. It encodes CASSLDRVLTYEQYF. The full variable domain, in which reference TRBV28 and TRBJ2-7 provide the parts outside the CDR3, is DVKVTQSSRYLVKRTGEKVFLECVQDMDHENMFWYRQDPGLGLRLIYFSYDVKMKEKGDIPEGYSVSREKKERFSLILESASTNQTSMYLCASSLDRVLTYEQYFGPGTRLTVT.

The V call is TRBV9, the J call TRBJ1-5, with D unresolved. This CDR3 spans 16 amino acids. The V end lost 4 bases, the J end lost 0 bases, and 14 bases lay between the germline ends. Germline assignment: CDR1 SGDLS and CDR2 YYNGEE. CDR3 protein: CASSPVEVISNQPQHF. The DNA for the CDR3 is TGTGCCAGCAGCCCTGTCGAGGTAATTAGCAATCAGCCCCAGCATTTT.

The gene calls are TRBV6-5 and TRBJ2-7, with 7 positions matching TRBD2. The CDR3 contains 14 residues. Germline V gives CDR1 MNHEY, CDR2 SVGAGI. The J segment lost 4 bases and the V segment lost 6 bases, leaving 9 bases of the junction unmatched. CDR3 in DNA: TGTGCCAGCAGGAGGGGAGGGAGCGGGTACGAGCAGTACTTC. Translation gives CASRRGGSGYEQYF.

The chain is built from TRBV5-1 and TRBJ1-2; 9 bases align to TRBD1. Germline V gives CDR1 SGHRS, CDR2 YFSETQ. The CDR3 contains 14 residues. V lost 4 bases to trimming and J lost 4 bases; unmatched junction nucleotides: 5. CDR3 coding DNA: TGCGCCAGCAGCGCGACAGGGGGAGGCTATGGCTACACCTTC. As protein: CASSATGGGYGYTF.

The J gene is TRBJ1-5, the V gene TRBV7-2, with no clear D. The ends were cut back, 1 base at V and 10 bases at J, with 17 bases in the middle. Germline V gene lookup returns CDR1 SGHTA and CDR2 FQGNSA. The CDR3 runs 15 residues. The CDR3 bases are TGTGCCAGCAGCTTAGGACCGGCGGGGAGAGGTCCCCAGCATTTT. Translated: CASSLGPAGRGPQHF.

This clone has only one observation. This rearrangement joins TRBV25-1 to TRBJ1-2, with D possibly TRBD1 on 5 matching bases. Trimming pared 10 bases from V and 8 bases from J, leaving 17 bases between. CDR1 and CDR2 from the germline V gene are MGHDK and SYGVNS. CDR3 length: 12 amino acids. The CDR3 DNA reads TGTGCCACCATGGGGGGTGAGGAGGGCTACACCTTC. It translates to CATMGGEEGYTF.

The genes are TRBV6-5 and TRBJ2-4; perhaps TRBD1 as D (5 bases). Germline values: CDR1 MNHEY, CDR2 SVGAGI. Trimming pared 4 bases from V and 8 bases from J, leaving 21 bases between. The CDR3 runs 16 residues. This CDR3 reads CASSWSVEAGRDIQYF. The CDR3, as DNA: TGTGCCAGCAGTTGGAGCGTAGAAGCTGGCAGGGACATTCAGTACTTC.

The chain is built from TRBV10-3 and TRBJ1-2; 10 bases map to TRBD1. Trimming removed 2 bases from V and 0 bases from J; junction bases left unmatched: 3. In germline, CDR1 is ENHRY, CDR2 SYGVKD. The CDR3 runs to 16 residues. The CDR3 coding sequence is TGTGCCATCAGTGAGCCCGGACAGGGGGCTAACTATGGCTACACCTTC. Protein product: CAISEPGQGANYGYTF.

CDR3 sequence reads: CASRSPGLGTTDTQYF. The CDR3 DNA reads as TGTGCCAGCAGGTCTCCGGGACTAGGTACCACAGATACGCAGTATTTT. V usage is TRBV7-9 and J usage is TRBJ2-3; 8 nucleotides match TRBD2. CDR1 and CDR2 from the germline V gene are SEHNR and FQNEAQ (reference sequence). Germline trimming cut 6 bases from V and 2 bases from J; bases unmatched to any gene: 10. The CDR3 runs 16 residues.

The V call is TRBV3-1 (or the pseudogene TRBV3-2), the J call TRBJ1-3; 9 bases fit TRBD1. J gave up 0 bases and V 0 bases, and 3 bases lay outside the gene matches. This CDR3 region has 17 residues. CDR1 and CDR2 (germline): LGHDT, YNNKEL (reference sequence). CDR3 sequence reads: CASSQDDRGFSGNTIYF. In nucleotides, the CDR3 is TGTGCCAGCAGCCAAGACGACAGGGGGTTCTCTGGAAACACCATATATTTT.

The chain combines TRBV11-3 with TRBJ2-1; D not certain. Per germline, CDR1 SGHNT and CDR2 YENEEA. Trimming shortened V by 3 bases and J by 9 bases, and 6 bases separated the two germline ends. CDR3 length equals 11 residues. CDR3 in amino acids: CASSFGGEQFF. CDR3 coding DNA: TGTGCCAGCAGCTTCGGTGGTGAGCAGTTCTTC. The variable domain in full, completed from reference TRBV11-3 and TRBJ2-1, reads EAGVVQSPRYKIIEKKQPVAFWCNPISGHNTLYWYLQNLGQGPELLIRYENEEAVDDSQLPKDRFSAERLKGVDSTLKIQPAELGDSAVYLCASSFGGEQFFGPGTRLTVL.

In the case of this clone: The sample carries other DNA sequences with the same CDR3. V and J are TRBV5-4 and TRBJ2-5; no firm D call. In germline, CDR1 is SGHNT, CDR2 YYREEE (reference sequence). The CDR3 spans 13 residues. With 0 bases removed from V and 0 bases from J, the gap between germline ends came to 3 bases. The CDR3 loop is CASSLDYQETQYF. The CDR3 region has the DNA TGTGCCAGCAGCTTGGACTACCAAGAGACCCAGTACTTC.

V gene TRBV21-1 combines with J gene TRBJ2-5; the table's D call, TRBD1, was not checked against the DNA. TRBV21-1 is recorded as a pseudogene. The CDR3 spans 14 residues. Written as DNA, the CDR3 is TGTGCCAGCCCCAGCACAGGGGGCGGTGAGACCCAGTACTTC. Residues: CASPSTGGGETQYF.

The chain has TRBV5-1 and TRBJ2-4, with D perhaps matching TRBD1 (6 bases). Germline V lookup: CDR1 SGHRS, CDR2 YFSETQ. The V end was cut by 0 bases, the J end by 3 bases, with 13 bases between. The CDR3 loop spans 16 amino acids. The CDR3 reads CASSLATGSLKNIQYF. The CDR3 coding sequence is TGCGCCAGCAGCTTGGCCACAGGGTCACTCAAAAACATTCAGTACTTC.

V gene TRBV19 combines with J gene TRBJ2-7; 14 bases agree with TRBD2. CDR1 and CDR2 (germline): LNHDA, SQIVND (reference sequence). Germline trimming cut 5 bases from V and 3 bases from J; bases unmatched to any gene: 6. This CDR3 spans 16 amino acids. DNA of the CDR3: TGTGCCAGTAGTCCAGGACTAGCGGGAGGTTTCTACGAGCAGTACTTC. This gives the protein CASSPGLAGGFYEQYF.

The gene calls are TRBV15 and TRBJ2-7; D is possibly TRBD2 (7 bases). Germline V lookup: CDR1 LNHNV, CDR2 YYDKDF (reference sequence). This CDR3 is built from 14 residues. The V end was cut by 8 bases, the J end by 2 bases, with 16 bases between. The CDR3 loop reads CATSKGGGPYEQYF. The CDR3 coding sequence is TGTGCCACCTCCAAAGGGGGGGGGCCCTACGAGCAGTACTTC.

This clone occurred once. V is TRBV6-1 and J is TRBJ2-7; the D gene is possibly TRBD2 (5 bases). Per the germline V gene, CDR1 is MNHNS and CDR2 is SASEGT. Trimming stripped 2 bases from V and 3 bases from J, with 14 bases between. The CDR3 runs to 15 residues. CDR3 coding DNA: TGTGCCAGCAGTGAACGGCGGGTGCCCTACTACGAGCAGTACTTC. Translating gives CASSERRVPYYEQYF.

The rearrangement uses TRBV11-2 and TRBJ2-1; a possible D gene is TRBD2 (7 bases). The V end was cut by 11 bases, the J end by 5 bases, with 16 bases between. Germline assignment: CDR1 SGHAT and CDR2 FQNNGV. CDR3 length: 13 residues. CDR3 amino acids: CACEGGGNNEQFF. The CDR3, as DNA: TGTGCCTGCGAGGGGGGGGGAAACAATGAGCAGTTCTTC.

The table lists this clone with a count of one. CDR3: CASSASGGGTDGYTF. CDR3 sequence (DNA): TGCGCCAGCAGCGCTTCAGGGGGTGGTACGGATGGCTACACCTTC. The rearrangement uses TRBV5-1 and TRBJ1-2; TRBD1 matches 7 bases. Trimming took 4 bases from V and 6 from J; bases not matched to a gene: 12. The V gene's germline CDR1 is SGHRS and CDR2 YFSETQ. The CDR3 has 15 amino acids.

The chain has TRBV19 and TRBJ2-6; no definite D call. The CDR3 sequence is 13 residues long. Germline CDR1 LNHDA, CDR2 SQIVND (reference sequence). Trimming removed 6 bases at V and 1 base at J, with 4 bases between. The DNA of the CDR3 is TGTGCCAGTAGCCCTTCTGGGGCCAACGTCCTGACTTTC. Translation gives CASSPSGANVLTF.

J is TRBJ2-5 and V is TRBV28; TRBD2 might be the D (5 bases). V was trimmed by 5 bases and J by 0 bases, leaving 13 bases between them. This CDR3 is built from 15 residues. Germline V lookup: CDR1 MDHEN, CDR2 SYDVKM. The CDR3 region is CASSPPPGNQETQYF. CDR3 sequence (DNA): TGTGCCAGCAGTCCTCCGCCCGGGAACCAAGAGACCCAGTACTTC.

The chain joins TRBV7-9 to TRBJ2-7; 11 bases agree with TRBD1. The CDR3 extends over 15 amino acids. Germline lookup yields CDR1 SEHNR and CDR2 FQNEAQ (reference sequence). With V trimmed by 3 bases and J by 2 bases, 3 bases remained unmatched. Here the CDR3 DNA reads TGTGCCAGCAGCTTGGGACAGGGGGACGCCTACGAGCAGTACTTC. It specifies CASSLGQGDAYEQYF.

The genes are TRBV19 and TRBJ2-5; 12 nucleotides match TRBD2. The length of the CDR3 is 15 residues. Germline V gene sequence: CDR1 LNHDA, CDR2 SQIVND (reference sequence). The junction had 5 bases not matched to a gene; V was cut back by 4 bases and J by 5 bases. For the CDR3, the DNA is TGTGCCAGTAGTACCCGACTAGCGGGAGTGGAGACCCAGTACTTC. It codes for CASSTRLAGVETQYF.

This rearrangement joins TRBV2 to TRBJ1-4; no firm D call. The ends were cut back, 6 bases at V and 8 bases at J, with 10 bases in the middle. This CDR3 comprises 12 residues. Germline CDR1 SNHLY, CDR2 FYNNEI. CDR3 in amino acids: CASRGREEKLFF. DNA for the CDR3: TGTGCCAGCAGAGGTAGGGAGGAAAAACTGTTTTTT.

The chain recombines TRBV6-5 with TRBJ1-1; 7 bases align to TRBD1. The V segment lost 4 bases and the J segment 2 bases; nucleotides outside the gene matches: 4. The germline CDR1 and CDR2 sequences are MNHEY and SVGAGI. The CDR3 contains 14 residues. This CDR3 is CASSSNRGNTEAFF. The CDR3 DNA sequence: TGTGCCAGCAGTTCCAACAGGGGTAACACTGAAGCTTTCTTT.

The chain recombines TRBV27 with TRBJ2-7; D might be TRBD1 (6 bases). CDR3 length: 13 amino acids. The germline gives CDR1 MNHEY, CDR2 SMNVEV (reference sequence). Trimming removed 2 bases at V and 3 bases at J, with 8 bases between. Here the CDR3 reads CASSLGTHYEQYF. The CDR3, as DNA: TGTGCCAGCAGTTTAGGGACACACTACGAGCAGTACTTC.

The CDR3 DNA follows: TGTGCCAGCAGTTTAAGGACTAGCGGGTCCCTTAGGGAGCAGTACTTC. Translated, it gives CASSLRTSGSLREQYF. This chain links TRBV28 with TRBJ2-7, with 11 positions matching TRBD2. CDR1 MDHEN and CDR2 SYDVKM come from the germline V gene. The CDR3 runs to 16 residues. V was pared by 2 bases and J by 7 bases, with 10 bases of the junction left unmatched.

DNA of the CDR3: TGCGCCAGCAGCCGAGCCCGCCAAGAGACCCAGTACTTC. Amino acids: CASSRARQETQYF. The V and J genes are TRBV4-1 and TRBJ2-5, with D unresolved. V was cut by 4 bases and J by 1 base, with 7 bases left in between. The CDR3 contains 13 residues. Germline V lookup: CDR1 MGHRA, CDR2 YSYEKL.